This T cell receptor beta chain stems from a study of neurological immune-mediated disorders. This clonotype has ten or more counts. Unmatched junction bases numbered 6, after V lost 6 bases and J lost 8 bases. Germline V lookup: CDR1 MNHEY, CDR2 SMNVEV (reference sequence). The CDR3 is 13 amino acids. Each CDR3 protein is one row after TCRdb ran MiXCR on the 5' RACE reads. Altogether 25,000 to 30,000 distinct CDR3 sequences are present, approximately 6.6% being singletons, with the ten largest covering around 8.3%. The sample taken for sequencing was PBMCs. The receptor was isolated from a woman aged 50 to 60 in good health. V and J are TRBV27 and TRBJ2-1, with 8 nucleotides matching TRBD1. CDR3 DNA sequence: TGTGCCAGCAGCGACAGGGGTGGCCATGAGCAGTTCTTC. Its protein product is CASSDRGGHEQFF.